This T cell receptor beta chain stems from a study of Tregs in tolerant kidney transplant recipients. In germline, CDR1 is SGHNT, CDR2 YYREEE (reference sequence). V lost 5 bases to trimming and J lost 1 base, with 19 bases between them. This CDR3 comprises 17 residues. The table came from immunoSEQ multiplex PCR; TCRdb's copy has only in-frame clones and leaves some out. The table lists under 100,000 clones, roughly nine tenths of them singletons. This chain uses TRBV5-4 with TRBJ2-1; D may match TRBD1 or TRBD2 (5 bases each). Sequencing was performed on CD8+ T cells from blood. This clonotype was sampled from a human donor in good health. This chain's CDR3 is CASREGTSITSYNEQFF. The CDR3 bases are TGTGCCAGCAGGGAAGGGACCTCAATCACTTCCTACAATGAGCAGTTCTTC.